This entry is about one T cell receptor beta chain. The antigen is not known. Assays were performed on about 10^5 TCR templates per sample. Sequencing was performed with immunoSEQ multiplex PCR; in TCRdb, only in-frame clones are kept and a portion is missing. The table includes around 82,000 clones, 93% detected once. The CDR3 has 13 amino acids. Germline V CDR1 and CDR2: SGHNT, YYREEE (reference sequence). Trimming stripped 4 bases from V and 6 bases from J, with 13 bases between. These data originate in a study of siplizumab effects on memory and regulatory T cells. General study points: On average, under 70% of mappable alloreactive CD4+ clones were Treg-derived under siplizumab, against 25% to 30% in controls. Both greater diversity than memory cells and a major contribution to the alloresponse seemed to characterize naive T cells.

This TCR was recovered from a human donor in good health. V gene TRBV5-4 combines with J gene TRBJ1-1; D possibly corresponds to TRBD1 (6 bases). Specimen: CD8+ T cells sorted from blood. The CDR3 nucleotides are TGTGCCAGCAGCCGCAAGGGGGTGTCTGAAGCTTTCTTT. It is translated as CASSRKGVSEAFF.